This T cell receptor (beta chain) was captured by sequencing in a study of shared clonotypes between healthy human individuals. Study-wide findings and caveats: The study generally estimated greater richness for naive than memory subsets.

This clone was detected only once. Its cognate antigen is unknown. The naive CD8 fraction comprised CD45RO-negative cells positively selected for CCR7 and excluded terminally differentiated effector memory CD45RA+ cells. Recent acute infections and vaccinations were absent in the healthy HIV-negative adult donors. The assay ran at deep level. It was across several immunoSEQ plates that each subset's genomic DNA was evenly split. Sequencing was performed with immunoSEQ multiplex PCR; in TCRdb, only in-frame clones are kept and a portion is missing. Of hundreds of thousands of clones in the sample, approximately 95% were seen once. Germline V CDR1 and CDR2: SQVTM, ANQGSEA. The CDR3 is 14 amino acids. V gave up 3 bases and J gave up 2 bases; unmatched junction bases: 2.

The chain joins TRBV29-1 to TRBJ2-3; 10 nucleotides match TRBD2. Sample: naive CD8+ T cells sorted from blood. This TCR came from a woman younger than 45 in good health. CDR3: CSVDTSGDTDTQYF. The CDR3 nucleotides are TGCAGCGTTGACACTAGCGGGGACACAGATACGCAGTATTTT.